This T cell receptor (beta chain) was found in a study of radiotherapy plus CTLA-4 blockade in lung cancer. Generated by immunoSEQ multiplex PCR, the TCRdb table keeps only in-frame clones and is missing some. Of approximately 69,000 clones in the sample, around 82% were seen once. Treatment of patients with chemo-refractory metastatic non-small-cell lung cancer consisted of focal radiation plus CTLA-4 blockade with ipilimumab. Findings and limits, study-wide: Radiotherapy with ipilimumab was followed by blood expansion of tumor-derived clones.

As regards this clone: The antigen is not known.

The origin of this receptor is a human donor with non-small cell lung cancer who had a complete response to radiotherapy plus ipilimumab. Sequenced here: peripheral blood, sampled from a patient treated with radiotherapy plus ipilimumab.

CDR3 in DNA: TGTGCCAGCAGTGAAATTGGGACAGGGTTAGACTATGGCTACACCTTC. Translated: CASSEIGTGLDYGYTF. The genes are TRBV6-1 and TRBJ1-2; 9 positions agree with TRBD1. Trimming cost V 2 bases and J 3 bases; bases outside gene matches: 7. CDR3 size: 16 residues. From germline, CDR1 is MNHNS and CDR2 SASEGT.